The 19 T cell receptor beta chains in this list originate from one sample, sequenced in a study of PD-L1 blockade in urothelial cancer. Clones were sequenced by immunoSEQ multiplex PCR, and TCRdb holds only the in-frame ones, with some missing. The sample has approximately 100,000 clones; over 75% are singletons. This sample comprised PBMCs, obtained around atezolizumab (anti-PD-L1) treatment. Every receptor here comes from a man aged 45 to 65 with urothelial cancer.

The rearrangement links TRBV19 to TRBJ2-3; 10 nucleotides match TRBD2. CDR1 is LNHDA and CDR2 is SQIVND in the germline V gene (reference sequence). The CDR3 is 16 amino acids. Trimming removed 6 bases from V and 4 bases from J; junction bases left unmatched: 10. CDR3 amino acids: CASSAASGSASDTQYF. The CDR3 DNA reads as TGTGCCAGTAGCGCCGCTAGCGGGAGTGCATCAGATACGCAGTATTTT. Based on the CDR3 plus reference TRBV19 and TRBJ2-3, the full variable domain is DGGITQSPKYLFRKEGQNVTLSCEQNLNHDAMYWYRQDPGQGLRLIYYSQIVNDFQKGDIAEGYSVSREKKESFPLTVTSAQKNPTAFYLCASSAASGSASDTQYFGPGTRLTVL.

The rearrangement links TRBV11-3 to TRBJ2-3; D might be TRBD1 (5 bases). The V end lost 4 bases, the J end lost 0 bases, and 11 bases lay between the germline ends. The length of the CDR3 is 15 residues. CDR1 is SGHNT, CDR2 YENEEA, per germline. The CDR3 region has the DNA TGTGCCAGCAGCTCAGGACACCCTAGCACAGATACGCAGTATTTT. Translation gives CASSSGHPSTDTQYF.

This chain links TRBV19 with TRBJ2-6; D call uncertain. V was clipped by 6 bases and J by 0 bases, with 6 bases between them. Germline V gene data show CDR1 as LNHDA and CDR2 as SQIVND (reference sequence). The CDR3 runs 14 residues. The CDR3 sequence: CASRAHSGANVLTF. DNA for the CDR3: TGTGCCAGTAGGGCACACTCTGGGGCCAACGTCCTGACTTTC.

V is TRBV18 and J is TRBJ2-7; TRBD1 is a possible D gene (6 bases). V shed 0 bases and J shed 1 base, with 10 bases lying between them. Germline V gives CDR1 KGHSH, CDR2 LQKENI. The CDR3 is 15 amino acids. The CDR3: CASSPPYTGSYEQYF. The CDR3 DNA sequence: TGTGCCAGCTCACCACCGTATACAGGGTCCTACGAGCAGTACTTC.

This rearrangement joins TRBV6-1 to TRBJ1-1; TRBD1 might be the D (6 bases). V lost 7 bases to trimming and J lost 0 bases, with 15 bases between them. The CDR3 covers 15 residues. CDR1 MNHNS and CDR2 SASEGT come from the germline V gene. The CDR3 spells CASMGRGAVNTEAFF. Written as DNA, the CDR3 is TGTGCCAGCATGGGCAGGGGCGCGGTGAACACTGAAGCTTTCTTT.

V usage is TRBV25-1 and J usage is TRBJ2-2; D not resolved. CDR3 size: 12 residues. From germline, CDR1 is MGHDK and CDR2 SYGVNS. Between the trimmed V and J ends, which lost 7 bases and 1 base, there was a span of 4 bases. The CDR3 coding sequence is TGTGCCAGCACGGGGAACACCGGGGAGCTGTTTTTT. It encodes CASTGNTGELFF.

This clone showed up just once. V and J are TRBV18 and TRBJ2-2; 9 positions agree with TRBD2. Trimming at V came to 4 bases and at J to 1 base, leaving 13 bases not matched to a gene. CDR1 KGHSH and CDR2 LQKENI come from the germline V gene. This CDR3 region has 19 residues. In nucleotides, the CDR3 is TGTGCCAGCTCACGCCTTGGGGCTAGCGGGACAAGGAACACCGGGGAGCTGTTTTTT. It is translated as CASSRLGASGTRNTGELFF.

The genes are TRBV29-1 and TRBJ1-2, with D unresolved. This CDR3 spans 11 amino acids. Trimming took off 5 bases at V and 1 base at J, with 5 bases between the two ends. Germline V gene sequence: CDR1 SQVTM, CDR2 ANQGSEA. CDR3 coding DNA: TGCAGCGTTAGCATTAACTATGGCTACACCTTC. Translating gives CSVSINYGYTF.

The V and J genes are TRBV6-5 and TRBJ1-6, with D possibly being TRBD1 (5 bases). The CDR3 is 15 amino acids. Trimming pared 2 bases from V and 5 bases from J, leaving 10 bases between. CDR1 MNHEY and CDR2 SVGAGI come from the germline V gene. The chain's CDR3 is CASSYEAGHNSPLHF. In DNA form, the CDR3 reads TGTGCCAGCAGTTACGAGGCAGGGCATAATTCACCCCTCCACTTT.

V gene TRBV23-1 combines with J gene TRBJ1-1; D is perhaps TRBD1 (5 bases). TRBV23-1 is given ORF status, its function remaining uncertain. Trimming pared 8 bases from V and 2 bases from J, leaving 27 bases between. CDR3 size: 18 residues. CDR3 sequence: CASFHPLRWGGCNTEAFF. DNA for the CDR3: TGCGCCAGCTTCCATCCCCTACGATGGGGGGGATGTAACACTGAAGCTTTCTTT.

This sequence joins TRBV28 and TRBJ2-3; D perhaps matches TRBD2 (6 bases). Germline assignment: CDR1 MDHEN and CDR2 SYDVKM. The V end was cut by 3 bases, the J end by 2 bases, with 9 bases between. CDR3 size: 14 residues. Here the CDR3 DNA reads TGTGCCAGCAGTTTGGGGGGAAACACAGATACGCAGTATTTT. Its protein product is CASSLGGNTDTQYF.

This clone was counted between two and nine times. The rearrangement uses TRBV12-5 and TRBJ2-2; 12 nucleotides match TRBD2. J gave up 4 bases and V 0 bases, and 9 bases lay outside the gene matches. This CDR3 region has 19 residues. From germline, CDR1 is LGHNT and CDR2 FRNRAP. CDR3 sequence: CASGLVRGLAGPITGELFF. In DNA, the CDR3 is TGTGCTAGTGGTTTGGTACGTGGACTAGCGGGACCTATCACCGGGGAGCTGTTTTTT.

A few counts support this clone. This rearrangement joins TRBV11-2 to TRBJ2-3, with 12 bases matching TRBD2. This CDR3 contains 15 residues. After removal of 5 bases from V and 5 bases from J, the junction contained 5 bases not matched to a gene. The germline CDR1 and CDR2 sequences are SGHAT and FQNNGV. The CDR3 DNA sequence: TGTGCCAGCAGCCCACTAGCGGGAGGCAGAGATACGCAGTATTTT. It yields the protein CASSPLAGGRDTQYF. Full variable domain (remainder filled in from reference TRBV11-2 and TRBJ2-3): EAGVAQSPRYKIIEKRQSVAFWCNPISGHATLYWYQQILGQGPKLLIQFQNNGVVDDSQLPKDRFSAERLKGVDSTLKIQPAKLEDSAVYLCASSPLAGGRDTQYFGPGTRLTVL.

V gene TRBV18 combines with J gene TRBJ1-3, with D uncertain. The CDR3 is 15 amino acids. Germline CDR1 reads KGHSH; CDR2 reads LQKENI. Between the trimmed V and J ends, which lost 0 bases and 2 bases, there was a span of 8 bases. The CDR3 nucleotides are TGTGCCAGCTCACCACCGGTCGGGGCTGGAAACACCATATATTTT. It encodes CASSPPVGAGNTIYF. The full variable domain, rest sourced from reference TRBV18 and TRBJ1-3, is NAGVMQNPRHLVRRRGQEARLRCSPMKGHSHVYWYRQLPEEGLKFMVYLQKENIIDESGMPKERFSAEFPKEGPSILRIQQVVRGDSAAYFCASSPPVGAGNTIYFGEGSWLTVV.

V is TRBV4-2 and J is TRBJ1-2; possibly TRBD1 for D (6 bases). Germline V gives CDR1 LGHNA, CDR2 YNFKEQ. The ends were cut back, 3 bases at V and 1 base at J, with 15 bases in the middle. This CDR3 comprises 16 residues. The CDR3 region has the DNA TGTGCCAGCAGCCATCCCAGGGGCAGTTTTAACTATGGCTACACCTTC. This translates into CASSHPRGSFNYGYTF.

The chain employs TRBV6-6 and TRBJ2-7, with TRBD2 as a possible D gene (6 bases). The CDR3 is 16 amino acids. Germline V gene data show CDR1 as MNHNY and CDR2 as SVGAGI (reference sequence). V was cut by 5 bases and J by 4 bases, with 21 bases left in between. Here the CDR3 DNA reads TGTGCCAGCAGTACCTCCGGGACTCCACACACATACGAGCAGTACTTC. As protein: CASSTSGTPHTYEQYF.

The chain joins TRBV18 to TRBJ2-3; 10 nucleotides agree with TRBD2. The junction had 7 bases not matched to a gene; V was cut back by 4 bases and J by 3 bases. This CDR3 has 16 amino acids. Germline V CDR1 and CDR2: KGHSH, LQKENI. Here the CDR3 DNA reads TGTGCCAGCTCACAGACTAGCGGGCGATTTACAGATACGCAGTATTTT. Its protein is CASSQTSGRFTDTQYF.

In its sample, this clone was seen once. The rearrangement links TRBV18 to TRBJ2-5; 7 nucleotides agree with TRBD1. V trimming: 4 bases; J trimming: 2 bases; junction bases outside the gene matches: 4. CDR3 length equals 14 residues. Germline values: CDR1 KGHSH, CDR2 LQKENI. CDR3 residues: CASSLRDSQETQYF. The CDR3 DNA is TGTGCCAGCTCACTCCGGGACAGTCAAGAGACCCAGTACTTC.

The chain has TRBV25-1 and TRBJ1-5; D not certain. The V end was cut by 2 bases, the J end by 3 bases, with 8 bases between. Germline V gives CDR1 MGHDK, CDR2 SYGVNS. This CDR3 comprises 14 residues. The chain's CDR3 is CASSEAGNNQPQHF. In nucleotides, the CDR3 is TGTGCCAGCAGTGAAGCCGGGAACAATCAGCCCCAGCATTTT.